This is a list of T cell receptor beta chains from one sample in a study of read filtering for tumor transcriptome and immune sequencing. TCRdb itself ran the reads through MiXCR, one entry per CDR3 protein. The sample consists of some 140,000 distinct CDR3 sequences, less than 15% of them appearing once. The source material was a population of CD138-negative cells sorted from bone marrow. These receptors came from a donor at least 40 years old with multiple myeloma. CDR3s include the opening cysteine and the closing phenylalanine or tryptophan. A D gene is named only where the DNA matches it firmly.

length: 13
D: TRBD1
V: TRBV7-2
J: TRBJ1-5
CDR3: CASSRTGSQPQHF

length: 14
D: TRBD2
V: TRBV20-1
J: TRBJ2-5
CDR3: CSAKGLAGRETQYF

length: 16
D: -
V: TRBV12-3/TRBV12-4
J: TRBJ2-1
CDR3: CASTRVGGGSFYEQFF

length: 16
D: -
V: TRBV4-1
J: TRBJ2-1
CDR3: CASSLGGPGVSNEQFF

length: 18
D: TRBD2
V: TRBV20-1
J: TRBJ2-3
CDR3: CSARIFRSGRHKTDTQYF

length: 15
D: TRBD1
V: TRBV25-1
J: TRBJ1-2
CDR3: CASSEPGTGLYGYTF

length: 13
D: -
V: TRBV4-1
J: TRBJ2-6
CDR3: CASSQTGANVLTF

length: 15
D: TRBD1
V: TRBV10-3
J: TRBJ1-2
CDR3: CAISPGQGQNYGYTF

length: 20
D: -
V: TRBV6-2/TRBV6-3
J: TRBJ2-7
CDR3: CASTKRGTLSTAVGPYEQYF

length: 12
D: -
V: TRBV6-1
J: TRBJ2-1
CDR3: CASSEGGERQFF

length: 13
D: -
V: TRBV29-1
J: TRBJ1-1
CDR3: CSAAGNENTEAFF

length: 15
D: TRBD1
V: TRBV4-1
J: TRBJ1-5
CDR3: CASSQEGTGDQPQHF

length: 17
D: -
V: TRBV20-1
J: TRBJ1-5
CDR3: CSAQKQVTSMGNQPQHF

length: 11
D: -
V: TRBV7-2
J: TRBJ2-1
CDR3: CASKLINEQFF

length: 11
D: -
V: TRBV30
J: TRBJ2-7
CDR3: CACQGKGEQYF

length: 12
D: -
V: TRBV20-1
J: TRBJ2-5
CDR3: CSASGDQETQYF

length: 15
D: -
V: TRBV18
J: TRBJ2-1
CDR3: CASSPIGSSYNEQFF

length: 12
D: -
V: TRBV5-1
J: TRBJ2-5
CDR3: CASSLIQETQYF

length: 15
D: TRBD1
V: TRBV18
J: TRBJ2-7
CDR3: CASSPQRDSTSEQYF

length: 14
D: TRBD1
V: TRBV5-1
J: TRBJ2-7
CDR3: CASSSGTGSWEQYF

length: 14
D: TRBD2
V: TRBV20-1
J: TRBJ2-7
CDR3: CSASLSGSSYEQYF

length: 14
D: -
V: TRBV28
J: TRBJ2-3
CDR3: CASSSPLGTDTQYF

length: 16
D: -
V: TRBV4-3
J: TRBJ1-5
CDR3: CASSPDSVREKQPQHF

length: 12
D: -
V: TRBV12-3/TRBV12-4
J: TRBJ2-1
CDR3: CASSFFRGEQFF

length: 15
D: -
V: TRBV11-2
J: TRBJ2-1
CDR3: CASTHSPSSYNEQLF

length: 13
D: -
V: TRBV10-2
J: TRBJ2-5
CDR3: CASSASYQETQYF

length: 16
D: TRBD2
V: TRBV5-1
J: TRBJ2-1
CDR3: CASRAASGNSYNEQFF

length: 14
D: -
V: TRBV6-1
J: TRBJ1-1
CDR3: CASRGDTLNTEAFF

length: 14
D: TRBD2
V: TRBV19
J: TRBJ2-1
CDR3: CASSWREGYNEQFF

length: 17
D: TRBD1
V: TRBV6-5
J: TRBJ2-4
CDR3: CASSYSAAGGVKNIQYF

length: 12
D: -
V: TRBV12-3/TRBV12-4
J: TRBJ1-6
CDR3: CASERGDSPLHF

length: 19
D: TRBD2
V: TRBV7-4
J: TRBJ2-7
CDR3: CASSLSPGLAGPDGGEQYF

length: 12
D: -
V: TRBV6-6
J: TRBJ2-7
CDR3: CASSYEHPKQYF

length: 15
D: -
V: TRBV7-8
J: TRBJ2-1
CDR3: CACSADMAPYNEQFF

length: 13
D: -
V: TRBV29-1
J: TRBJ1-4
CDR3: CSVRTLLSEKLFF

length: 14
D: TRBD1
V: TRBV20-1
J: TRBJ2-2
CDR3: CSATDREEAGELFF

length: 14
D: -
V: TRBV7-9
J: TRBJ1-4
CDR3: CASSPTATNEKLFF

length: 16
D: -
V: TRBV5-6
J: TRBJ2-3
CDR3: CASSSFQGYGTDTQYF

length: 15
D: -
V: TRBV18
J: TRBJ2-1
CDR3: CASSPIGSSHNEQFF

length: 16
D: TRBD2
V: TRBV4-1
J: TRBJ2-5
CDR3: CASSSKTLAGIETQYF

length: 16
D: TRBD2
V: TRBV25-1
J: TRBJ2-5
CDR3: CASSEYAGEIQETQYF

length: 15
D: TRBD2
V: TRBV5-1
J: TRBJ2-2
CDR3: CASSLLAGNGGELFF

length: 15
D: -
V: TRBV10-2
J: TRBJ1-1
CDR3: CASSVHGAVNTEAFF

length: 16
D: -
V: TRBV4-3
J: TRBJ1-1
CDR3: CASSQGQLDMNTEAFF

length: 15
D: TRBD2
V: TRBV29-1
J: TRBJ2-1
CDR3: CSVEVRLAVYNEQFF

length: 15
D: -
V: TRBV10-3
J: TRBJ2-3
CDR3: CAISDTAKGGDTQYF

length: 18
D: TRBD1
V: TRBV30
J: TRBJ2-1
CDR3: CAWRWDRVRLGVYNEQFF

length: 18
D: TRBD2
V: TRBV6-5
J: TRBJ2-1
CDR3: CASSLAGDKPIPYNEQFF

length: 16
D: -
V: TRBV7-9
J: TRBJ2-1
CDR3: CALSRTLETSYNEQFF

length: 16
D: -
V: TRBV7-8
J: TRBJ1-5
CDR3: CASSSPEGYSNQPQHF

length: 13
D: -
V: TRBV4-3
J: TRBJ1-4
CDR3: CASSLQLNEKLFF

length: 18
D: TRBD2
V: TRBV7-9
J: TRBJ2-1
CDR3: CASWSGGLAGAGKNEQFF

length: 13
D: -
V: TRBV24-1
J: TRBJ2-1
CDR3: CATKREGGNEQFF

length: 14
D: -
V: TRBV5-6
J: TRBJ1-1
CDR3: CASSLGTSNTEAFF

length: 13
D: -
V: TRBV5-4
J: TRBJ2-7
CDR3: CASSPGQSYEQYF

length: 15
D: -
V: TRBV7-9
J: TRBJ1-1
CDR3: CASSLGTGRNTEAFF

length: 14
D: -
V: TRBV19
J: TRBJ2-2
CDR3: CASSIEDSTGELFF